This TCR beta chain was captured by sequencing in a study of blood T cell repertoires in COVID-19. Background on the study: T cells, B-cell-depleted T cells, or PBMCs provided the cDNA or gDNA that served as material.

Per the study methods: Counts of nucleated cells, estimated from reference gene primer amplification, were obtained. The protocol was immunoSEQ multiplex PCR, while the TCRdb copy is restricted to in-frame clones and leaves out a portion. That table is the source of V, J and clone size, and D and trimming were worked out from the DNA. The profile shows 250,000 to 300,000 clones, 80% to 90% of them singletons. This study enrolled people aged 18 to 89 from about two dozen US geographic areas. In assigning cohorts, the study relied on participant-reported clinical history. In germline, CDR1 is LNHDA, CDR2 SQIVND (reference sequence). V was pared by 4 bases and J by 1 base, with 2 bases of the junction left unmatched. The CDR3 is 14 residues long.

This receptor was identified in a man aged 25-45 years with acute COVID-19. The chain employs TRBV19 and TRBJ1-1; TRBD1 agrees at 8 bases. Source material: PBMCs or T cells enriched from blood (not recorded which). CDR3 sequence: CASSTGGTNTEAFF. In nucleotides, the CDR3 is TGTGCCAGTAGTACAGGGGGCACGAACACTGAAGCTTTCTTT.